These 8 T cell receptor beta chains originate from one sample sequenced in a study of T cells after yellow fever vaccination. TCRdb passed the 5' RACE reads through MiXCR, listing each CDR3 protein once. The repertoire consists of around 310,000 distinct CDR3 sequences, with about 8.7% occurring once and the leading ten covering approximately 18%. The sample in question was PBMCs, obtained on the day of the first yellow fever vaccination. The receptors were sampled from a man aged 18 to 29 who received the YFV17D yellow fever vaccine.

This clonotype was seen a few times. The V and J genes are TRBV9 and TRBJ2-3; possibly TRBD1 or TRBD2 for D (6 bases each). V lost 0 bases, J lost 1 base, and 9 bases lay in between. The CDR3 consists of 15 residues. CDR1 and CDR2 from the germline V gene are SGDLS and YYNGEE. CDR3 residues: CASSVAGARTDTQYF. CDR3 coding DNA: TGTGCCAGCAGCGTAGCGGGGGCGCGCACAGATACGCAGTATTTT.

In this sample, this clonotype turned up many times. The CDR3 region is CASSFSPGGSTEAFF. The CDR3 bases are TGCGCCAGCAGCTTTTCTCCAGGGGGATCCACTGAAGCTTTCTTT. V is TRBV5-1 and J is TRBJ1-1; TRBD1 agrees at 7 bases. V trimming: 2 bases; J trimming: 4 bases; junction bases outside the gene matches: 8. From germline, CDR1 is SGHRS and CDR2 YFSETQ. The CDR3 has 15 amino acids.

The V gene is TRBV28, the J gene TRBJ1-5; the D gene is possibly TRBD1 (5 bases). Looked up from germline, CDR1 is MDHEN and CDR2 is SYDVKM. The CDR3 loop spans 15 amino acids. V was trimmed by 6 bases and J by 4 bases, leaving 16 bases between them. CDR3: CASRQAGTLNQPQHF. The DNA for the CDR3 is TGTGCCAGCAGACAAGCTGGGACGTTGAATCAGCCCCAGCATTTT.

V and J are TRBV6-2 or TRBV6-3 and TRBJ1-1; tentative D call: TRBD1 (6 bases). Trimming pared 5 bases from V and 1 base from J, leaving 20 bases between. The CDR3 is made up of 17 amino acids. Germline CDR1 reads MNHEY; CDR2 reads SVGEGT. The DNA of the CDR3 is TGTGCCAGCAGTAAACACGGGGGCTCGAGTACGAACACTGAAGCTTTCTTT. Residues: CASSKHGGSSTNTEAFF.

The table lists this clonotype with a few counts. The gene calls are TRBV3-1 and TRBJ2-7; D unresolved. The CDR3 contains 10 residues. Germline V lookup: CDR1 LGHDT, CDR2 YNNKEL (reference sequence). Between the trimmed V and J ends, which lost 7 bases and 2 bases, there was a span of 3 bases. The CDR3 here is CASTPYEQYV. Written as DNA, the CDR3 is TGTGCCAGCACCCCCTACGAGCAGTACGTC.

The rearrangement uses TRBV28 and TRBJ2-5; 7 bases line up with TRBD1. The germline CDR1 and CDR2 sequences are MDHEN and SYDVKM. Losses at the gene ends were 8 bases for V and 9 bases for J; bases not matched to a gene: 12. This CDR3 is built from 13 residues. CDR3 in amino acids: CASGQGVVLAQYF. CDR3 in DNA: TGTGCCAGCGGGCAGGGGGTAGTGTTGGCCCAGTACTTC.

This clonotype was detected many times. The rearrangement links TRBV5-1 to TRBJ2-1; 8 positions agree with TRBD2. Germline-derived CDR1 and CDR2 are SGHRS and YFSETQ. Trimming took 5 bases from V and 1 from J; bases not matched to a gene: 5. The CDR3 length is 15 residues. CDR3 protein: CASSRTSGSYNEQFF. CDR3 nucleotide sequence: TGCGCCAGCAGTCGAACTAGCGGTTCCTACAATGAGCAGTTCTTC.

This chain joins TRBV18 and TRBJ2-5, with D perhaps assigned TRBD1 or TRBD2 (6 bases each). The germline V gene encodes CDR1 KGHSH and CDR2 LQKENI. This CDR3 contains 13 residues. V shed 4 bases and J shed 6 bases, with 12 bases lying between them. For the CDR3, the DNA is TGTGCCAGCTCACAGGAGGGGGAGAAGACCCAGTACTTC. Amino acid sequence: CASSQEGEKTQYF.